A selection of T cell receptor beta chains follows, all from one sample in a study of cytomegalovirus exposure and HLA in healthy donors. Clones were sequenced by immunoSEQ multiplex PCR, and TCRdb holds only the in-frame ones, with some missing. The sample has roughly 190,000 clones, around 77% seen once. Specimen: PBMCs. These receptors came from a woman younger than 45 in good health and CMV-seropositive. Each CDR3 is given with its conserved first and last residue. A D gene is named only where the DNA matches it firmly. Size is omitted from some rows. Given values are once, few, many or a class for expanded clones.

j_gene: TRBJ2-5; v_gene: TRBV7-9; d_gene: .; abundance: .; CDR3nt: TGTGCCAGCAGCTTAGGACGCGGTCGGGGGAGAGGGGCCCAGTACTTC; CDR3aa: CASSLGRGRGRGAQYF
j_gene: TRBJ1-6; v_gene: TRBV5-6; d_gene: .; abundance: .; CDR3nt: TGTGCCAGCAGCTTCGGGTTTAGCTCCTATAATTCACCCCTCCACTTT; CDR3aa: CASSFGFSSYNSPLHF
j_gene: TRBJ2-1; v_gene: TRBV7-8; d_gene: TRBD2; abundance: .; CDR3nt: TGTGCCAGCAGCTTTAAAGGACTAGCGGGGGGGAGCTCCTACAATGAGCAGTTCTTC; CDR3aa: CASSFKGLAGGSSYNEQFF
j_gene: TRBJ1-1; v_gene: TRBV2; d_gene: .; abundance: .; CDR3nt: TGTGCCAGCGTATTGTTGAACACTGAAGCTTTCTTT; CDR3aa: CASVLLNTEAFF
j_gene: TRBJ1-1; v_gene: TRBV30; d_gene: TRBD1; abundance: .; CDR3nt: TGTGCCCATGCAGGGGGTGTGGGCACTGAAGCTTTCTTT; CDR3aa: CAHAGGVGTEAFF
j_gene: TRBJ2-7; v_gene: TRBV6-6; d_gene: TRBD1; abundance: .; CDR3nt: TGTGCCAGCAGTTCGGACAGGGAAGTCTGGTACGAGCAGTACTTC; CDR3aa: CASSSDREVWYEQYF
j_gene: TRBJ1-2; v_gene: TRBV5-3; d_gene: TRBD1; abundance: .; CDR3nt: TGTGCCAGAAGCTCGAGGACAGGGTCGTGGGATGGCTACACCTTC; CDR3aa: CARSSRTGSWDGYTF
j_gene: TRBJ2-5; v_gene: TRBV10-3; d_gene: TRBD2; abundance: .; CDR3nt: TGTGCCATCAGTCCCTTGCGGGAGGGAGAGACCCAGTACTTC; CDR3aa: CAISPLREGETQYF
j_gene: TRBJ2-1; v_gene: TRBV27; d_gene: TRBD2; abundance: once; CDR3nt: TGTGCCAGCAGTTGGGCTAGCGGGTTGGTTGAGCAGTTCTTC; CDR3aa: CASSWASGLVEQFF
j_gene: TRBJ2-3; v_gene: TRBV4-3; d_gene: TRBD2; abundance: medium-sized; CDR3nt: TGCGCCAGCAGCCAACGCAACCTACTAGCGGGAGGGACAGATACGCAGTATTTT; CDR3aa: CASSQRNLLAGGTDTQYF
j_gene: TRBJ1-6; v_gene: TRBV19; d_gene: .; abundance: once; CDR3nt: TGTGCCAGTAGTACTACAGGGAATTCACCCCTCCACTTT; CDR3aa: CASSTTGNSPLHF
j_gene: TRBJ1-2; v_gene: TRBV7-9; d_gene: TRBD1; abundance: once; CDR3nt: TGTGCCAGCAGCTTCCGGGACAGGGGGTTCTATGGCTACACCTTC; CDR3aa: CASSFRDRGFYGYTF
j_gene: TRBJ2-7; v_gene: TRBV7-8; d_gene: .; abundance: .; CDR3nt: TGTGCCAGCAGCCCCCAGGAAGGTAACTGGGGGCCTTACGAGCAGTACTTC; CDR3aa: CASSPQEGNWGPYEQYF
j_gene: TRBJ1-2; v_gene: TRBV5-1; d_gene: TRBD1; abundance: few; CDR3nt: TGCGCCAGCAGCTTGGCGGGACAGGGCGACGGCTACACCTTC; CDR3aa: CASSLAGQGDGYTF
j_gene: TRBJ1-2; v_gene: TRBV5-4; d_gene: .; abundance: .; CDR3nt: TGTGCCAGCAGCACCTCCCCGGAGAACTATGGCTACACCTTC; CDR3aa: CASSTSPENYGYTF
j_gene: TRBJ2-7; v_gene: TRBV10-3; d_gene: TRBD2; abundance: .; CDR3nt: TGTGCCATCAGGGTAGGACTAGCGGGAGGTAACTCCTACGAGCAGTACTTC; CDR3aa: CAIRVGLAGGNSYEQYF
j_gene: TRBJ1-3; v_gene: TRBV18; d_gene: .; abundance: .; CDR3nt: TGTGCCAGCTCACCAATTTACGAGGGTCTGTTCGAAAACACCATATATTTT; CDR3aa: CASSPIYEGLFENTIYF
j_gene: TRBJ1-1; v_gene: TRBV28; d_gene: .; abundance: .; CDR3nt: TGTGCCAGCAGTACACAGGGTTTGAACACTGAAGCTTTCTTT; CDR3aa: CASSTQGLNTEAFF
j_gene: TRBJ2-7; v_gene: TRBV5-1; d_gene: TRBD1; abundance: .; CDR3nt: TGCGCCAGCAGCCCGGGGACAGGGATATCCTACGAGCAGTACTTC; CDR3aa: CASSPGTGISYEQYF
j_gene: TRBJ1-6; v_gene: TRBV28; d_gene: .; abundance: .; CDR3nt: TGTGCCAGCAGGCCCCAGTTGGGGCATTCACCCCTCCACTTT; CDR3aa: CASRPQLGHSPLHF
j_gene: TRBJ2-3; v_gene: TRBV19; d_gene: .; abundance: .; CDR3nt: TGTGCCAGTAGCCATAGTGCGTTAGATACGCAGTATTTT; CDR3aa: CASSHSALDTQYF
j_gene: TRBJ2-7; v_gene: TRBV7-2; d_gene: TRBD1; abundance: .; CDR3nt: TGTGCCAGCAGCCCCACAGGGGGACAGGGGACCTACGAGCAGTACTTC; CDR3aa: CASSPTGGQGTYEQYF
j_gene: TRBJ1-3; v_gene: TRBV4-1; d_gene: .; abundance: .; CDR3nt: TGCGCCAGCAGCCTGGCTCAGGGGTTGAACACCATATATTTT; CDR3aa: CASSLAQGLNTIYF
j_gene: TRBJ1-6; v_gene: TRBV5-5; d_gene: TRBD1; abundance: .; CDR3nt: TGTGCCAGCAGCTTGGGTGTGACAGGGATAAATTCACCCCTCCACTTT; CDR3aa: CASSLGVTGINSPLHF
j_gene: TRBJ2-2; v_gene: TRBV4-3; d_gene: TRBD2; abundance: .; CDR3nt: TGCGCCAGCAGCCAAGTACTAGCGGGAGGTCGCACCGGGGAGCTGTTTTTT; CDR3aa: CASSQVLAGGRTGELFF
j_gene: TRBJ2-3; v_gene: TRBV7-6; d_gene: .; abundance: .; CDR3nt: TGTGCCAGCAGCTTTAGGGGAACTAGCACAGATACGCAGTATTTT; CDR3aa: CASSFRGTSTDTQYF
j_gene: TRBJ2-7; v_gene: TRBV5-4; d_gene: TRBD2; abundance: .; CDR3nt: TGTGCCAGCAGCCCGGGGGCCTTACTAGCGGAGAGCTACGAGCAGTACTTC; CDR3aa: CASSPGALLAESYEQYF
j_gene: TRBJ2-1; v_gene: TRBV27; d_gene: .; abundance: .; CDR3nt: TGTGCCAGCAGTTCACCGGCAGGGGGGAAGGTGAATGAGCAGTTCTTC; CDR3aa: CASSSPAGGKVNEQFF
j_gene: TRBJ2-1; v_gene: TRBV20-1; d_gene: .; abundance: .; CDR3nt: TGCAGTGCGACTAGCAATGAGCAGTTCTTC; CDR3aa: CSATSNEQFF
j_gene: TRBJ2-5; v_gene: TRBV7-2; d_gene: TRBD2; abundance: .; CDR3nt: TGTGCCAGCAAACCGGGACTAGCTTTCGAGACCCAGTACTTC; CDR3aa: CASKPGLAFETQYF
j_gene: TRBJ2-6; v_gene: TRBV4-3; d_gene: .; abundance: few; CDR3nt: TGCGCCAGCAGCCAAGAGGAGGGGCTGGCTGGGGCCAACGTCCTGACTTTC; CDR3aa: CASSQEEGLAGANVLTF
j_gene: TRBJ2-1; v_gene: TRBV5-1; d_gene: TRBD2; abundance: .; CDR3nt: TGCGCCAGCAGCTCCCGCGGGACTAGCGGGGGGGGAACCTACAATGAGCAGTTCTTC; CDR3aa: CASSSRGTSGGGTYNEQFF
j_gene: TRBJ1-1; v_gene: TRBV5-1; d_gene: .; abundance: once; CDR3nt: TGCGCCAGCAGCTTGTCGAGGGGAGGGGGGAACACTGAAGCTTTCTTT; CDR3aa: CASSLSRGGGNTEAFF
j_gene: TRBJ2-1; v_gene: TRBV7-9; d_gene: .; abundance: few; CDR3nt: TGTGCCAGCAGCTTAGGTCGACAGGTTAGGGGTGAGCAGTTCTTC; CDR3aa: CASSLGRQVRGEQFF
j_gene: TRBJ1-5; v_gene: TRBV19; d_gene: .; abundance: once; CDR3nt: TGTGCCAGTAGTATAGGGACATCGTGGGATCAGCCCCAGCATTTT; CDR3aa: CASSIGTSWDQPQHF
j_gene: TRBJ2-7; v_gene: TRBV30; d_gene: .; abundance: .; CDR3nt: TGTGCCTGGAGTGGGGCCCAAATAACCTACGAGCAGTACTTC; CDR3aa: CAWSGAQITYEQYF
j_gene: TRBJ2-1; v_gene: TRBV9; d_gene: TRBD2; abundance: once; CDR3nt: TGTGCCAGCAGCGTAACTAGCGGGGGGGCGGTTACCTACAATGAGCAGTTCTTC; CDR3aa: CASSVTSGGAVTYNEQFF
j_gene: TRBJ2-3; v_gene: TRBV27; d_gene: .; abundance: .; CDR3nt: TGTGCCAGCAGTTTTGGAGGATATACGCAGTATTTT; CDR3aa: CASSFGGYTQYF
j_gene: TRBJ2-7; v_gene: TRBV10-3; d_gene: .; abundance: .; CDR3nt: TGTGCCATCTCCCAGGGCGGCGAGCAGTACTTC; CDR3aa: CAISQGGEQYF
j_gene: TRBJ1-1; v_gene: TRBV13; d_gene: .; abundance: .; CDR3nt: TGTGCCAGCAGCGAAGGGGGGGCCGGGAACACTGAAGCTTTCTTT; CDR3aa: CASSEGGAGNTEAFF
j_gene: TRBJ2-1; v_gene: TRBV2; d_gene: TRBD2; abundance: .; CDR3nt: TGTGCCAGCAGTGAAGCGGGACTAGCGGTCTACAATGAGCAGTTCTTC; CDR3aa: CASSEAGLAVYNEQFF
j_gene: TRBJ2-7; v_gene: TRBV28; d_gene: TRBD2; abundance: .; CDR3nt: TGTGCCAGCAGTCGGGGGGAGAATCCCCCCTACGAGCAGTACTTC; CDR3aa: CASSRGENPPYEQYF
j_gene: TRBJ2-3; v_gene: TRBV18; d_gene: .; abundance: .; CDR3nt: TGTGCCAGCTCACCCCCGTCGAGTAATACGCAGTATTTT; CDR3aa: CASSPPSSNTQYF
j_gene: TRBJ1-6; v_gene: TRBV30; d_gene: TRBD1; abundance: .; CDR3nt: TGTGCCTGGAGTCCGGGACAGGGATACTCACCCCTCCACTTT; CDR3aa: CAWSPGQGYSPLHF
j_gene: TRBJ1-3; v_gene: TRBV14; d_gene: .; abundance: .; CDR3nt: TGTGCCAGCAGCCAAGATCGGGTGACAAACACCATATATTTT; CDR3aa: CASSQDRVTNTIYF
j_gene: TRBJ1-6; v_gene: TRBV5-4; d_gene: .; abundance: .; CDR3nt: TGTGCCAGCACCCTAACAGGGCTCAATTCACCCCTCCACTTT; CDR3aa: CASTLTGLNSPLHF
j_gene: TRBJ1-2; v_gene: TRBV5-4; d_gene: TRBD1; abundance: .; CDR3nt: TGTGCCAGCAGCCCGACAGGGGGAAGAGAGGATTATGGCTACACCTTC; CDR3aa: CASSPTGGREDYGYTF
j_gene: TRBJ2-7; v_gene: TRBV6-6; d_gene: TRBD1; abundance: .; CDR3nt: TGTGCCAGTACTCCAGGGGGCGAGCGGTCCTCCTACGAGCAGTACTTC; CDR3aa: CASTPGGERSSYEQYF
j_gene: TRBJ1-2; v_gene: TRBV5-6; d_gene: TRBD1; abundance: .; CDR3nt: TGTGCCAGCAGCTCGACAGGGGTATCTTTTGGCTACACCTTC; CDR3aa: CASSSTGVSFGYTF
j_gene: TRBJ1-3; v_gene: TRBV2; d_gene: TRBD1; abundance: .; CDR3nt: TGTGCCAGCAGTGAATACAGGGGGTCTGGAAACACCATATATTTT; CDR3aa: CASSEYRGSGNTIYF
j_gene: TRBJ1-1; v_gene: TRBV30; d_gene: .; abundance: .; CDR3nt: TGTGCCTGGAGAGCCGGGGGCACTGAAGCTTTCTTT; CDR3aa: CAWRAGGTEAFF
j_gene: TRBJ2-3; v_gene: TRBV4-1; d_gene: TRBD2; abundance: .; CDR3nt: TGCGCCAGCAGCCCCGCCCCCGCGGGAGATCCCACAGATACGCAGTATTTT; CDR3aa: CASSPAPAGDPTDTQYF
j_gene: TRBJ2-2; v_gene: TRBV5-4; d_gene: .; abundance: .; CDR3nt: TGTGCCAGCAGAAGAGGGGGCGGGGCGACCGGGGAGCTGTTTTTT; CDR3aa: CASRRGGGATGELFF